A selection of T cell receptor beta chains follows, all from one sample in a study of blood T cell repertoires in COVID-19. TCRdb's table, derived via immunoSEQ multiplex PCR, lists solely in-frame clones and lacks some. The table shows 130,000 to 150,000 clones, with around nine tenths occurring only once. The sample consisted of peripheral blood. The receptors stem from a human donor in a cohort sampled during active COVID-19. CDR3s include the opening cysteine and the closing phenylalanine or tryptophan. The D gene is left open where the match is weak. Rows give clone size only sometimes, using once, few, many, or a class for an expanded clone.

J | D | size | V | DNA | CDR3
TRBJ1-6 | NA | NA | TRBV2 | TGTGCCAGCGGTAGCTCCTATAATTCACCCCTCCACTTT | CASGSSYNSPLHF
TRBJ1-6 | NA | NA | TRBV5-8 | TGTGCCAGCAGCATGGACGGTTCGAATTCACCCCTCCACTTT | CASSMDGSNSPLHF
TRBJ1-3 | NA | NA | TRBV2 | TGTGCCAACAACCCCCTACACAGCTCTGGAAACACCATATATTTT | CANNPLHSSGNTIYF
TRBJ2-5 | NA | NA | TRBV5-1 | TGCGCCAGCAGCCTAGGGGCTTTCGGACAAGAGACCCAGTACTTC | CASSLGAFGQETQYF
TRBJ1-2 | NA | NA | TRBV6-1 | TGTGCCAGCAGTGAAGTCGGGGGGCTGGGTGGCTACACCTTC | CASSEVGGLGGYTF
TRBJ2-3 | TRBD2 | NA | TRBV9 | TGTGCCAGCGCCGGGACTAGAGGCACAGATACGCAGTATTTT | CASAGTRGTDTQYF
TRBJ2-1 | TRBD2 | NA | TRBV3-1/TRBV3-2 | TGTGCCAGCAGCCAAGCCGGCGGGGGGGAGTCGTTCTTC | CASSQAGGGESFF
TRBJ1-4 | NA | many | TRBV27 | TGTGCCAGCAGTTGGAGGGCAGCAAATGAAAAACTGTTTTTT | CASSWRAANEKLFF
TRBJ1-3 | TRBD1 | NA | TRBV10-3 | TGTGCCACCCGACAGGGCCACTCTGGAAACACCATATATTTT | CATRQGHSGNTIYF
TRBJ1-6 | TRBD1 | NA | TRBV2 | TGTGCCACCCTTTTGGACAGGGGAAATCCACCCCTCCACTTT | CATLLDRGNPPLHF
TRBJ2-3 | TRBD2 | NA | TRBV5-1 | TGCGCCAGCAGCTTGACTCGCGGGGGGGCAAATACGCAGTATTTT | CASSLTRGGANTQYF
TRBJ1-4 | TRBD1 | NA | TRBV4-1 | TGCGCCAGCCAACAGGGGACAGGGGGTTTGGTTAATGAAAAACTGTTTTTT | CASQQGTGGLVNEKLFF
TRBJ2-5 | NA | NA | TRBV3-1/TRBV3-2 | TGTGCCAGCAGCCCGGGACTTCAAGAGACCCAGTACTTC | CASSPGLQETQYF
TRBJ2-3 | NA | NA | TRBV9 | TGTGCCAGCAGCGCCAGGAACCCTAGCACAGATACGCAGTATTTT | CASSARNPSTDTQYF
TRBJ2-1 | TRBD2 | NA | TRBV27 | TGTGCCAGCAGTTTAGGGCTAGCGGTTCGAAATGAGCAGTTCTTC | CASSLGLAVRNEQFF
TRBJ1-1 | NA | NA | TRBV12-5 | TGTGCTAGTGGTTTCGGTCTTGAAGCTTTCTTT | CASGFGLEAFF
TRBJ1-3 | NA | NA | TRBV29-1 | TGCAGCGTTGAAGATCAGGGAAACACCATATATTTT | CSVEDQGNTIYF
TRBJ2-2 | TRBD1 | NA | TRBV5-1 | TGCGCCAGCAGCATCGGGACAGGCACCGGGGAGCTGTTTTTT | CASSIGTGTGELFF